These 27 T cell receptor beta chains were all obtained from the same sample, sequenced in a study of blood T cell repertoires in COVID-19. Clones were read by immunoSEQ multiplex PCR, and TCRdb kept only the in-frame ones, dropping some. The sample contains roughly 170,000 clones, approximately 86% of which appear only once. The sample comprised PBMCs or T cells enriched from blood (not recorded which). The receptor set was obtained from a man aged 60 to 75 who had recovered from COVID-19.

This clone was found a few times. The chain recombines TRBV4-2 with TRBJ1-6; D is uncertain. CDR1 is LGHNA, CDR2 YNFKEQ, per germline. The V and J ends lost 1 base and 5 bases respectively, with 3 bases between them. This CDR3 is 13 amino acids long. CDR3 residues: CASSQADNSPLHF. CDR3 DNA sequence: TGTGCCAGCAGCCAAGCTGATAATTCACCCCTCCACTTT.

Here the CDR3 reads CASSLGPGSPLSGANVLTF. DNA for the CDR3: TGTGCCAGCAGCTTAGGCCCGGGTTCCCCCCTCTCTGGGGCCAACGTCCTGACTTTC. The rearrangement joins TRBV11-2 to TRBJ2-6; D gene uncertain. Germline V lookup: CDR1 SGHAT, CDR2 FQNNGV. CDR3 length: 19 residues. V was cut by 1 base and J by 0 bases, with 16 bases left in between.

The V and J genes are TRBV28 and TRBJ2-7; D may be TRBD1 (6 bases). CDR1 and CDR2 from the germline V gene are MDHEN and SYDVKM. The CDR3 has 14 amino acids. V was trimmed by 6 bases and J by 4 bases, leaving 16 bases between them. The CDR3 DNA reads as TGTGCCAGCAGGCGAACAGGGATTCCTTACGAGCAGTACTTC. Encoded protein: CASRRTGIPYEQYF.

The V gene is TRBV2, the J gene TRBJ1-3, with D perhaps TRBD1 (6 bases). The CDR3 spans 13 residues. The germline CDR1 and CDR2 sequences are SNHLY and FYNNEI. The V and J ends lost 9 bases and 0 bases respectively, with 9 bases between them. CDR3 bases: TGTGCCAGGGGACAACTCTCTGGAAACACCATATATTTT. Translated, it gives CARGQLSGNTIYF.

The chain has TRBV28 and TRBJ1-4; 9 bases match TRBD1. The CDR3 spans 17 residues. CDR1 is MDHEN, CDR2 SYDVKM, per germline. Trimming removed 5 bases from V and 4 bases from J; junction bases left unmatched: 11. The CDR3 is CASSGTGRFAGNEKLFF. CDR3 coding DNA: TGTGCCAGCAGTGGGACAGGGCGGTTTGCGGGTAATGAAAAACTGTTTTTT. The variable domain in full, completed from reference TRBV28 and TRBJ1-4, reads DVKVTQSSRYLVKRTGEKVFLECVQDMDHENMFWYRQDPGLGLRLIYFSYDVKMKEKGDIPEGYSVSREKKERFSLILESASTNQTSMYLCASSGTGRFAGNEKLFFGSGTQLSVL.

The rearrangement uses TRBV30 and TRBJ2-2; D unresolved. CDR1 GTSNPN and CDR2 SVGIG come from the germline V gene (reference sequence). Trimming left V 5 bases short and J 0 bases short, with 7 bases between. CDR3 size: 13 residues. The CDR3 protein is CAWWPANTGELFF. In DNA form, the CDR3 reads TGTGCCTGGTGGCCCGCGAACACCGGGGAGCTGTTTTTT.

This clone has only a few counts. The rearrangement links TRBV19 to TRBJ1-6, with D possibly matching TRBD1 (5 bases). Trimming pared 5 bases from V and 7 bases from J, leaving 15 bases between. CDR1 LNHDA and CDR2 SQIVND come from the germline V gene (reference sequence). There are 15 residues in the CDR3. This CDR3 reads CASSPGGTMNSPLHF. The CDR3 DNA follows: TGTGCCAGTAGTCCAGGCGGGACTATGAATTCACCCCTCCACTTT.

The V gene is TRBV4-1, the J gene TRBJ1-4; the match to TRBD1 covers 8 bases. This CDR3 has 15 residues. J lost 7 bases, V lost 0 bases, and 4 bases had no gene match. The V gene's germline CDR1 is MGHRA and CDR2 YSYEKL. The CDR3 DNA reads as TGCGCCAGCAGCCAAGAACAGGGGGAATTTGAAAAACTGTTTTTT. Translated, it gives CASSQEQGEFEKLFF.

The rearrangement uses TRBV18 and TRBJ2-7; 7 bases are a match to TRBD2. The CDR3 has 13 amino acids. V shed 3 bases and J 4 bases; nucleotides not matched to a gene: 3. Germline lookup yields CDR1 KGHSH and CDR2 LQKENI. The CDR3 DNA reads TGTGCCAGCTCACCTCGCGGGGGATACGAGCAGTACTTC. This sequence encodes CASSPRGGYEQYF.

The chain is built from TRBV30 and TRBJ1-4; tentative D call: TRBD1 (5 bases). Germline V gene data show CDR1 as GTSNPN and CDR2 as SVGIG (reference sequence). V gave up 2 bases and J gave up 5 bases, with 15 bases separating them. The length of the CDR3 is 15 residues. The CDR3 sequence is CAWSLGSQVNEKLFF. CDR3 nucleotide sequence: TGTGCCTGGAGTCTTGGTTCACAGGTGAATGAAAAACTGTTTTTT.

This chain uses TRBV5-1 with TRBJ2-5; 9 bases line up with TRBD1. Germline V gene data show CDR1 as SGHRS and CDR2 as YFSETQ. This CDR3 is built from 16 residues. With 3 bases clipped from V and 2 bases from J, the junction kept 8 bases outside the gene matches. CDR3 region: CASSSGGTGSQETQYF. DNA for the CDR3: TGCGCCAGCAGCTCCGGCGGGACAGGGTCACAAGAGACCCAGTACTTC.

This clone came up once. The V gene is TRBV9, the J gene TRBJ2-5; D uncertain. The germline V and J ends were trimmed by 3 bases and 1 base, with 10 bases remaining between them. Germline CDR1 is SGDLS and CDR2 is YYNGEE. The CDR3 is 14 residues long. CDR3 nucleotides: TGTGCCAGCAGCGCCGGTAACGCCCAAGAGACCCAGTACTTC. Translated, it gives CASSAGNAQETQYF.

The chain carries TRBV7-3 and TRBJ1-6; no firm D call. Germline V gene data show CDR1 as SGHTA and CDR2 as FQGTGA. V shed 5 bases and J shed 9 bases, with 11 bases lying between them. The CDR3 runs to 13 residues. The CDR3 region has the DNA TGTGCCAGCAGCCCGGGGTGGGGTTCACCCCTCCACTTT. Translated, it gives CASSPGWGSPLHF.

The chain links TRBV5-1 to TRBJ2-4; D may be TRBD1 (6 bases). Germline CDR1 reads SGHRS; CDR2 reads YFSETQ. V shed 4 bases and J shed 6 bases, with 17 bases lying between them. CDR3 length: 15 amino acids. The CDR3 loop reads CASSPAVDRPNIQYF. The CDR3, as DNA: TGCGCCAGCAGCCCCGCGGTGGACAGACCAAACATTCAGTACTTC.

The V and J genes are TRBV6-6 and TRBJ1-1, with D unresolved. Trimming shortened V by 8 bases and J by 4 bases, and 14 bases separated the two germline ends. The germline gives CDR1 MNHNY, CDR2 SVGAGI (reference sequence). CDR3 length: 13 amino acids. The CDR3 coding sequence is TGTGCCAGCGCTTTCTCGGGAAGCACTGAAGCTTTCTTT. Translating gives CASAFSGSTEAFF.

This rearrangement joins TRBV28 to TRBJ1-4; 10 bases fit TRBD1. This CDR3 region has 15 residues. V was pared by 5 bases and J by 10 bases, with 10 bases of the junction left unmatched. Per the germline V gene, CDR1 is MDHEN and CDR2 is SYDVKM. In DNA form, the CDR3 reads TGTGCCAGCAGTCCGACAGGGGGCCAGGGGCGAAAACTGTTTTTT. Its translation: CASSPTGGQGRKLFF. Combining the CDR3 with reference TRBV28 and TRBJ1-4 gives the whole variable domain DVKVTQSSRYLVKRTGEKVFLECVQDMDHENMFWYRQDPGLGLRLIYFSYDVKMKEKGDIPEGYSVSREKKERFSLILESASTNQTSMYLCASSPTGGQGRKLFFGSGTQLSVL.

The chain uses TRBV7-2 and TRBJ2-1, with TRBD2 matching over 14 bases. V dropped 5 bases and J dropped 6; count of bases not matched to a gene: 9. The CDR3 covers 17 residues. Germline CDR1 and CDR2: SGHTA and FQGNSA. In nucleotides, the CDR3 is TGTGCCAGCAGCGCTCGACTAGCGGGAGGGCCTCGCAATGAGCAGTTCTTC. This gives the protein CASSARLAGGPRNEQFF.

This clone was detected once. The chain employs TRBV18 and TRBJ2-7; tentative D call: TRBD2 (6 bases). V was trimmed by 3 bases and J by 5 bases, leaving 14 bases between them. The CDR3 extends over 14 amino acids. Germline V gene lookup returns CDR1 KGHSH and CDR2 LQKENI. The CDR3 sequence is CASSPPGAGNEQYF. The DNA of the CDR3 is TGTGCCAGCTCACCCCCTGGGGCGGGGAACGAGCAGTACTTC.

The V gene is TRBV3-1 (or the pseudogene TRBV3-2), the J gene TRBJ1-5; D unresolved. Germline CDR1 reads LGHDT; CDR2 reads YNNKEL (reference sequence). The V and J ends lost 1 base and 1 base respectively, with 5 bases between them. This CDR3 has 14 residues. The CDR3 region is CASSQVFSNQPQHF. Here the CDR3 DNA reads TGTGCCAGCAGCCAAGTATTCAGCAATCAGCCCCAGCATTTT.

CDR3 amino acids: CASSSLGGLKTDTQYF. Here the CDR3 DNA reads TGTGCCAGCAGCAGTCTGGGGGGTCTTAAAACAGATACGCAGTATTTT. V and J are TRBV3-1 (or the pseudogene TRBV3-2) and TRBJ2-3, with D perhaps matching TRBD2 (6 bases). The germline gives CDR1 LGHDT, CDR2 YNNKEL (reference sequence). CDR3 length: 16 residues. Trimming pared 5 bases from V and 3 bases from J, leaving 18 bases between.

The rearrangement joins TRBV3-1 (or the pseudogene TRBV3-2) to TRBJ1-4, with TRBD1 matching over 7 bases. The CDR3 spans 17 residues. CDR1 is LGHDT and CDR2 is YNNKEL in the germline V gene (reference sequence). Trimming cost V 4 bases and J 0 bases; bases outside gene matches: 8. The CDR3 nucleotides are TGTGCCAGCAGCCCCTATCTAGGACAGGCAACTAATGAAAAACTGTTTTTT. Residues: CASSPYLGQATNEKLFF.

This clone came up a few times. The V call is TRBV12-3 or TRBV12-4, the J call TRBJ2-7, with D possibly being TRBD2 (5 bases). The length of the CDR3 is 13 residues. V gave up 3 bases and J gave up 2 bases, with 8 bases separating them. CDR3 sequence (DNA): TGTGCCAGCAGTTTCAGGCGGGCCTACGAGCAGTACTTC. This translates into CASSFRRAYEQYF.

The genes are TRBV9 and TRBJ1-4, with D tentatively TRBD1 (5 bases). Germline CDR1 SGDLS, CDR2 YYNGEE. The CDR3 runs 14 residues. V was pared by 0 bases and J by 4 bases, with 7 bases between. The CDR3 nucleotides read TGTGCCAGCAGCGTAGTGGGGGGTAATGAAAAACTGTTTTTT. This codes for CASSVVGGNEKLFF.

This clone was recorded a few times. The chain has TRBV10-3 and TRBJ1-4; 10 bases are shared with TRBD1. This CDR3 comprises 14 residues. The V gene end was trimmed by 4 bases and the J gene end by 5 bases; junction bases not matched to a gene: 1. Looked up from germline, CDR1 is ENHRY and CDR2 is SYGVKD. The CDR3 loop is CAISAGQGNEKLFF. For the CDR3, the DNA is TGTGCCATCAGTGCGGGACAGGGGAATGAAAAACTGTTTTTT.

The chain has TRBV5-5 and TRBJ2-3; 10 bases match TRBD1. In germline, CDR1 is SGHKS, CDR2 YYEKEE (reference sequence). The CDR3 loop spans 15 amino acids. J was trimmed by 4 bases and V by 4 bases; bases with no gene match: 6. Here the CDR3 reads CASSLGGTGADTQYF. Written as DNA, the CDR3 is TGTGCCAGCAGCCTCGGGGGGACAGGGGCAGATACGCAGTATTTT.

The chain combines TRBV9 with TRBJ1-6; D is perhaps TRBD1 (5 bases). The CDR3 extends over 15 amino acids. The V end lost 0 bases, the J end lost 7 bases, and 11 bases lay between the germline ends. The germline V gene has CDR1 SGDLS and CDR2 YYNGEE. CDR3 sequence reads: CASSVGVGGNSPLHF. For the CDR3, the DNA is TGTGCCAGCAGCGTAGGGGTTGGGGGGAATTCACCCCTCCACTTT.

V gene TRBV5-6 combines with J gene TRBJ2-5; 7 positions agree with TRBD2. J lost 4 bases, V lost 3 bases, and 6 bases had no gene match. The CDR3 contains 14 residues. From germline, CDR1 is SGHDT and CDR2 YYEEEE. In nucleotides, the CDR3 is TGTGCCAGCAGCTCCGGACTAGTAGGAGAGACCCAGTACTTC. Its protein product is CASSSGLVGETQYF.